These 31 T cell receptor beta chains were all obtained from the same sample, sequenced in a study of cytomegalovirus exposure and HLA in healthy donors (dated by TCRdb to the late 2010s). Library method: the immunoSEQ multiplex PCR assay. The multiplex PCR relied on a mix of 60 forward primers for TCR Vbeta segments and 13 reverse primers for TCR Jbeta segments. The table comes from immuneACCESS by way of TCRdb, which keeps in-frame sequences with V and J called. Part of the clones is missing from these tables; in studies checked, under half for an unresolved V gene and the rest for unknown reasons. Present in this sample are 150,000 to 200,000 clones, about 76% of which were seen just once. 6% to 8% of the sample belongs to the ten largest clones. The sequenced sample consisted of PBMCs. All receptors derive from a male donor in good health and CMV-seropositive.

The chain combines TRBV9 with TRBJ1-6, with 7 positions matching TRBD1. The CDR3 loop spans 15 amino acids. The V segment lost 3 bases and the J segment 6 bases; nucleotides outside the gene matches: 6. CDR1 is SGDLS and CDR2 is YYNGEE in the germline V gene. Here the CDR3 DNA reads TGTGCCAGCAGCGACGAGGGGGCGGGTAATTCACCCCTCCACTTT. Translation gives CASSDEGAGNSPLHF.

This chain uses TRBV4-2 with TRBJ1-5; D is unresolved. Between the trimmed V and J ends, which lost 3 bases and 5 bases, there was a span of 14 bases. The length of the CDR3 is 15 residues. Germline V gene data show CDR1 as LGHNA and CDR2 as YNFKEQ. The CDR3 loop reads CASSHNLQGDQPQHF. Here the CDR3 DNA reads TGTGCCAGCAGCCACAACCTCCAAGGAGATCAGCCCCAGCATTTT.

The chain carries TRBV6-1 and TRBJ1-2, with D tentatively TRBD1 (5 bases). CDR3 length equals 14 residues. The V end was cut by 1 base, the J end by 8 bases, with 14 bases between. In germline, CDR1 is MNHNS, CDR2 SASEGT. The DNA of the CDR3 is TGTGCCAGCAGTGAAGTAACAGGCGGGGGGGGCTACACCTTC. It translates to CASSEVTGGGGYTF.

The V and J genes are TRBV13 and TRBJ2-1, with D uncertain. The CDR3 is 12 amino acids. CDR1 is PRHDT, CDR2 FYEKMQ, per germline (reference sequence). Trimming stripped 0 bases from V and 7 bases from J, with 4 bases between. The CDR3 coding sequence is TGTGCCAGCAGCTTAGGCCTAAATGAGCAGTTCTTC. Translating it yields CASSLGLNEQFF.

J is TRBJ1-2 and V is TRBV13, with D possibly TRBD1 on 6 matching bases. Germline assignment: CDR1 PRHDT and CDR2 FYEKMQ (reference sequence). Trimming removed 3 bases at V and 8 bases at J, with 16 bases between. The CDR3 contains 14 residues. CDR3 sequence: CASSLGLGTRGYTF. In nucleotides, the CDR3 is TGTGCCAGCAGCTTGGGTTTAGGGACACGCGGCTACACCTTC.

V is TRBV2 and J is TRBJ2-1; 13 bases align to TRBD2. Germline V gives CDR1 SNHLY, CDR2 FYNNEI. The CDR3 is 17 amino acids. The junction had 11 bases not matched to a gene; V was cut back by 6 bases and J by 6 bases. The CDR3 region is CASRGLLAGGPVNEQFF. The CDR3 DNA reads TGTGCCAGCAGAGGTCTACTAGCGGGGGGGCCAGTCAATGAGCAGTTCTTC. The complete variable domain, with remaining parts taken from reference TRBV2 and TRBJ2-1, reads EPEVTQTPSHQVTQMGQEVILRCVPISNHLYFYWYRQILGQKVEFLVSFYNNEISEKSEIFDDQFSVERPDGSNFTLKIRSTKLEDSAMYFCASRGLLAGGPVNEQFFGPGTRLTVL.

The V and J genes are TRBV6-5 and TRBJ2-1; TRBD2 matches at 8 bases. The CDR3 is 16 residues long. Germline V gene lookup returns CDR1 MNHEY and CDR2 SVGAGI. V lost 2 bases and J lost 1; bases outside the gene matches: 4. CDR3 DNA sequence: TGTGCCAGCAGTTACGTCGGGGGGGCGTCCTACAATGAGCAGTTCTTC. Amino acid sequence: CASSYVGGASYNEQFF.

The rearrangement links TRBV7-2 to TRBJ2-1; 12 bases match TRBD2. Looked up from germline, CDR1 is SGHTA and CDR2 is FQGNSA. CDR3 size: 15 residues. V dropped 3 bases and J dropped 5; count of bases not matched to a gene: 2. CDR3 nucleotides: TGTGCCAGCAGCTTGGCTAGCGGGGGGGACAATGAGCAGTTCTTC. It codes for CASSLASGGDNEQFF.

The rearrangement joins TRBV7-9 to TRBJ2-2; tentative D call: TRBD1 (6 bases). This CDR3 is 12 amino acids long. Trimming pared 8 bases from V and 6 bases from J, leaving 10 bases between. The germline gives CDR1 SEHNR, CDR2 FQNEAQ (reference sequence). The CDR3 reads CASRNRAGELFF. Written as DNA, the CDR3 is TGTGCCAGCCGTAACAGGGCCGGGGAGCTGTTTTTT.

This clone was counted between two and nine times. The J gene is TRBJ2-7, the V gene TRBV5-1, with a possible D match to TRBD1 (5 bases). This CDR3 spans 14 amino acids. From germline, CDR1 is SGHRS and CDR2 YFSETQ. V was shortened by 7 bases and J by 2 bases, with 16 bases between the two germline ends. CDR3 bases: TGCGCCAGCTCTCAGGCAGGGCGGACCTACGAGCAGTACTTC. Its translation: CASSQAGRTYEQYF.

The chain has TRBV10-2 and TRBJ2-7; 9 bases are shared with TRBD1. The CDR3 contains 15 residues. J was trimmed by 3 bases and V by 6 bases; bases with no gene match: 9. Germline V gene data show CDR1 as WSHSY and CDR2 as SAAADI. DNA for the CDR3: TGCGCCAGCAGCTCTCCCGGGACAGGGCTCTACGAGCAGTACTTC. Its protein is CASSSPGTGLYEQYF.

The rearrangement links TRBV7-9 to TRBJ1-1, with 9 bases aligning to TRBD1. The J segment lost 8 bases and the V segment lost 6 bases, leaving 16 bases of the junction unmatched. The germline V gene has CDR1 SEHNR and CDR2 FQNEAQ (reference sequence). CDR3 length: 16 residues. CDR3 nucleotides: TGTGCCAGCAGTTACCTCCCCGGGACAGGGCGGGGAGAAGCTTTCTTT. Its translation is CASSYLPGTGRGEAFF.

This chain uses TRBV14 with TRBJ1-4, with D maybe TRBD1 (6 bases). CDR1 is SGHDN and CDR2 is FVKESK in the germline V gene. The V and J ends lost 3 bases and 6 bases respectively, with 11 bases between them. The CDR3 runs to 14 residues. The CDR3 nucleotides read TGTGCCAGCAGCCATTTCAGGGGTGATGAAAAACTGTTTTTT. This sequence encodes CASSHFRGDEKLFF.

V and J are TRBV2 and TRBJ1-2; 7 positions agree with TRBD1. The germline V gene has CDR1 SNHLY and CDR2 FYNNEI. This CDR3 spans 14 amino acids. V was clipped by 2 bases and J by 8 bases; unmatched bases: 8. DNA for the CDR3: TGTGCCAGCAGTGAAAGGGGGCCCCGAGGAGGCTACACCTTC. It is translated as CASSERGPRGGYTF.

V gene TRBV7-8 combines with J gene TRBJ1-1, with 7 bases matching TRBD1. V lost 3 bases to trimming and J lost 9 bases; unmatched junction nucleotides: 7. This CDR3 contains 13 residues. Germline loops: CDR1 SGHVS, CDR2 FQNEAQ. CDR3 DNA: TGTGCCAGCAGCTTCGGACAGGTCTTTAAAGCTTTCTTT. Its translation is CASSFGQVFKAFF.

A remark on this clone: In the same sample, other DNA sequences code for this CDR3. The chain is built from TRBV2 and TRBJ1-5; TRBD1 matches at 10 bases. This CDR3 is built from 14 residues. The germline V gene has CDR1 SNHLY and CDR2 FYNNEI. After removal of 9 bases from V and 2 bases from J, the junction contained 4 bases not matched to a gene. CDR3 DNA: TGTGCCAGTTCCGGGACAGGGGGCAATCAGCCCCAGCATTTT. Its translation is CASSGTGGNQPQHF.

This chain joins TRBV2 and TRBJ2-7, with 8 bases identical to TRBD2. CDR3 length: 17 amino acids. V gave up 1 base and J gave up 3 bases; unmatched junction bases: 11. Per germline, CDR1 SNHLY and CDR2 FYNNEI. The CDR3 spells CASSEGAGGSRGYEQYF. The CDR3 DNA sequence: TGTGCCAGCAGTGAAGGCGCGGGGGGTAGCCGGGGCTACGAGCAGTACTTC.

V usage is TRBV29-1 and J usage is TRBJ1-3; D remains ambiguous. Between the trimmed V and J ends, which lost 3 bases and 0 bases, there was a span of 9 bases. CDR1 is SQVTM, CDR2 ANQGSEA, per germline. CDR3 length: 14 amino acids. This CDR3 is CSVDPNSSGNTIYF. The CDR3 region has the DNA TGCAGCGTTGATCCGAATAGCTCTGGAAACACCATATATTTT.

CDR3 DNA: TGTGCCAGTAGTATAGCGGGGGGCCTCCTAGATACGCAGTATTTT. As protein: CASSIAGGLLDTQYF. The chain joins TRBV19 to TRBJ2-3, with D maybe TRBD2 (7 bases). Germline V CDR1 and CDR2: LNHDA, SQIVND (reference sequence). V gave up 1 base and J gave up 5 bases, with 13 bases separating them. This CDR3 has 15 amino acids.

V is TRBV2 and J is TRBJ2-5, with 9 bases aligning to TRBD2. J was trimmed by 1 base and V by 11 bases; bases with no gene match: 11. CDR3 size: 15 residues. The germline V gene encodes CDR1 SNHLY and CDR2 FYNNEI. CDR3 sequence reads: CAGQRREGFQETQYF. The DNA of the CDR3 is TGTGCCGGCCAGCGGCGGGAGGGGTTCCAAGAGACCCAGTACTTC.

The genes are TRBV19 and TRBJ1-5; the D gene is possibly TRBD1 (5 bases). Germline CDR1 LNHDA, CDR2 SQIVND (reference sequence). The CDR3 is made up of 17 amino acids. Between the trimmed V and J ends, which lost 2 bases and 0 bases, there was a span of 14 bases. The CDR3 protein is CASSISWGDFSNQPQHF. The DNA of the CDR3 is TGTGCCAGTAGTATAAGCTGGGGCGATTTTAGCAATCAGCCCCAGCATTTT.

CDR3 nucleotides: TGTGCCAGCAGCTTAGGTGTAGTAAACACCGGGGAGCTGTTTTTT. Translated, it gives CASSLGVVNTGELFF. This chain connects TRBV7-9 to TRBJ2-2; D ambiguous. V shed 1 base and J shed 2 bases, with 8 bases lying between them. CDR1 SEHNR and CDR2 FQNEAQ come from the germline V gene (reference sequence). This CDR3 comprises 15 residues.

The rearrangement links TRBV2 to TRBJ1-5; TRBD1 matches at 7 bases. The germline gives CDR1 SNHLY, CDR2 FYNNEI. V gave up 6 bases and J gave up 0 bases; unmatched junction bases: 5. This CDR3 region has 15 residues. The CDR3 nucleotides are TGTGCCAGCAGACAGGGGACCCCTAGCAATCAGCCCCAGCATTTT. Encoded protein: CASRQGTPSNQPQHF.

The chain links TRBV19 to TRBJ1-1; perhaps TRBD1 as D (5 bases). Deletions cut 7 bases from V and 5 bases from J, with 14 bases between. The germline CDR1 and CDR2 sequences are LNHDA and SQIVND (reference sequence). CDR3 length: 13 amino acids. In DNA, the CDR3 is TGTGCCAGTAATCTTATGGGGGGGACTGAAGCTTTCTTT. It is translated as CASNLMGGTEAFF.

The chain couples TRBV4-1 to TRBJ2-7; D is unresolved. The CDR3 consists of 14 residues. The ends were cut back, 4 bases at V and 0 bases at J, with 10 bases in the middle. CDR1 is MGHRA and CDR2 is YSYEKL in the germline V gene. CDR3 DNA: TGCGCCAGCAGCCGAGACTTGAGCTCCTACGAGCAGTACTTC. This sequence encodes CASSRDLSSYEQYF.

The chain employs TRBV4-1 and TRBJ1-6, with 7 bases matching TRBD1. The CDR3 runs 16 residues. In germline, CDR1 is MGHRA, CDR2 YSYEKL. V lost 5 bases to trimming and J lost 8 bases; unmatched junction nucleotides: 12. The CDR3 reads CASSYRQGRVDSPLHF. For the CDR3, the DNA is TGCGCCAGCAGCTACCGACAGGGACGGGTAGATTCACCCCTCCACTTT.

A remark on this clone: The sample contains more than one DNA sequence encoding this CDR3. The V and J genes are TRBV11-2 and TRBJ1-5; D perhaps matches TRBD1 (6 bases). Germline CDR1 is SGHAT and CDR2 is FQNNGV. The length of the CDR3 is 15 residues. V shed 0 bases and J shed 2 bases, with 8 bases lying between them. As DNA, the CDR3 is TGTGCCAGCAGCTTAGACAGGGGTGGCAATCAGCCCCAGCATTTT. Its translation is CASSLDRGGNQPQHF.

The genes are TRBV5-7 and TRBJ1-2, with D hard to call. TRBV5-7 falls under the ORF class, with uncertain function. V lost 1 base and J lost 3, with 13 bases in between. The CDR3 covers 15 residues. The CDR3 loop reads CASSLHGLRDYGYTF. CDR3 DNA sequence: TGTGCCAGCAGCTTGCACGGGTTGAGGGACTATGGCTACACCTTC.

The chain has TRBV2 and TRBJ2-2; the match to TRBD1 covers 9 bases. The V gene's germline CDR1 is SNHLY and CDR2 FYNNEI. The CDR3 is 14 residues long. J lost 4 bases, V lost 6 bases, and 3 bases had no gene match. The CDR3 is CASRRDRATGELFF. Written as DNA, the CDR3 is TGTGCCAGCAGGAGGGACAGGGCCACCGGGGAGCTGTTTTTT.

V gene TRBV6-5 combines with J gene TRBJ1-6; D not certain. CDR3 length: 14 amino acids. Trimming took off 7 bases at V and 0 bases at J, with 7 bases between the two ends. Per the germline V gene, CDR1 is MNHEY and CDR2 is SVGAGI. The CDR3 region has the DNA TGTGCCAGCAAGAGGAGCTCCTATAATTCACCCCTCCACTTT. Protein product: CASKRSSYNSPLHF.

The rearrangement links TRBV2 to TRBJ2-7, with 9 nucleotides matching TRBD2. Germline lookup yields CDR1 SNHLY and CDR2 FYNNEI. After removal of 6 bases from V and 7 bases from J, the junction contained 13 bases not matched to a gene. This CDR3 spans 15 amino acids. CDR3 in DNA: TGTGCCAGCAGCGATACTAGCGGGTTTAGGCTGGAGCAGTACTTC. Its translation: CASSDTSGFRLEQYF.